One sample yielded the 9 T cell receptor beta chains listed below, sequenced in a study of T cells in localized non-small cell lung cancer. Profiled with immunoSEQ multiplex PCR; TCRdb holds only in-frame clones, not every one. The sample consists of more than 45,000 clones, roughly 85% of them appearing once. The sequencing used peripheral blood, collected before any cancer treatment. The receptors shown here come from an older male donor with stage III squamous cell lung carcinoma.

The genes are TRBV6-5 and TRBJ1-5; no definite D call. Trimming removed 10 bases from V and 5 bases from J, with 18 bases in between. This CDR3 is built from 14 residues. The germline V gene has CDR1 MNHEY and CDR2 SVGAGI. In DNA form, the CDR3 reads TGTGCCACCGCGAACCTACCGACGGATCAGCCCCAGCATTTT. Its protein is CATANLPTDQPQHF.

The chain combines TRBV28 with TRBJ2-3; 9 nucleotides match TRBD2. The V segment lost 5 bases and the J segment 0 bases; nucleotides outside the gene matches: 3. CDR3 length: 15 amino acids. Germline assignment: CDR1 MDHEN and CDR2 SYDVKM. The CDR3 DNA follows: TGTGCCAGCAGTCTAGCGGGGACTAGCACAGATACGCAGTATTTT. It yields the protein CASSLAGTSTDTQYF.

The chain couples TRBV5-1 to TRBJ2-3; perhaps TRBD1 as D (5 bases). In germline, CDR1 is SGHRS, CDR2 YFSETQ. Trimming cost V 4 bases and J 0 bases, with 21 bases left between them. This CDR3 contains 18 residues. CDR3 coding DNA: TGCGCCAGCAGCCCGGACATGGGGCGAAAAACTAGCACAGATACGCAGTATTTT. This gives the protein CASSPDMGRKTSTDTQYF.

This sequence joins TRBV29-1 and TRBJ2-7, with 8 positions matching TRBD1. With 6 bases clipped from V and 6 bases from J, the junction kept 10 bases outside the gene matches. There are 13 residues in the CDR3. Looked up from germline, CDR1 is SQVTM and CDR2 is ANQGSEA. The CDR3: CSVGDRGTSEQYF. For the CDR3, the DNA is TGCAGCGTGGGAGACAGGGGTACTTCCGAGCAGTACTTC.

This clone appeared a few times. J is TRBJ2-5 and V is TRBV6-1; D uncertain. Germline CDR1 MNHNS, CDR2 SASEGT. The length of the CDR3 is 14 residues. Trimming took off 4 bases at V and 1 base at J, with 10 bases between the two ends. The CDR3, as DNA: TGTGCCAGCAGTGTTGGACGGGTCCAAGAGACCCAGTACTTC. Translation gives CASSVGRVQETQYF.

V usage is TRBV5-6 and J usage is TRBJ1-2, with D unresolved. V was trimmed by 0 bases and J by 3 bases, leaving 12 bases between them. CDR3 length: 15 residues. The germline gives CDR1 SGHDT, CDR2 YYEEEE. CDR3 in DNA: TGTGCCAGCAGCTTGGTAAGGCTTTTGGACTATGGCTACACCTTC. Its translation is CASSLVRLLDYGYTF.

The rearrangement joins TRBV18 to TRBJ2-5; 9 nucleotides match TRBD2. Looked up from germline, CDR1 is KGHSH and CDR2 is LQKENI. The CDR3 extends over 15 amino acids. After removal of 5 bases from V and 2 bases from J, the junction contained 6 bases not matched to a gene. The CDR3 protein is CASSATGLAQETQYF. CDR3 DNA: TGTGCCAGCTCAGCGACGGGACTAGCTCAAGAGACCCAGTACTTC.

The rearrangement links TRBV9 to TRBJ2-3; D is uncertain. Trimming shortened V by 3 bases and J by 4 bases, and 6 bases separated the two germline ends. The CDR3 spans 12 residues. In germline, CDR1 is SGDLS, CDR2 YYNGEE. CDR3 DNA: TGTGCCAGCAGCGCAGGCCCAGATACGCAGTATTTT. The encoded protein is CASSAGPDTQYF.

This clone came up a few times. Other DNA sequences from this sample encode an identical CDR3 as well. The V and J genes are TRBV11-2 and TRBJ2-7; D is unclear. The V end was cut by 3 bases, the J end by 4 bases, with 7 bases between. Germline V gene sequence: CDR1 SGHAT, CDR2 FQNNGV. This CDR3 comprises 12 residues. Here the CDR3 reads CASSFAGYEQYF. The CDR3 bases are TGTGCCAGCAGCTTCGCCGGATACGAGCAGTACTTC.